This passage covers 21 T cell receptor beta chains from one sample sequenced in a study of cytomegalovirus exposure and HLA in healthy donors. Clones were sequenced by immunoSEQ multiplex PCR, and TCRdb holds only the in-frame ones, with some missing. The profile shows around 300,000 clones, 88% of them singletons. Material for sequencing was PBMCs. These receptors were obtained from a young man in good health and CMV-seronegative.

This clone appeared a single time. The chain is built from TRBV7-6 and TRBJ1-4, with TRBD1 matching over 11 bases. Losses at the gene ends were 5 bases for V and 4 bases for J; bases not matched to a gene: 9. The CDR3 length is 17 residues. Germline V gives CDR1 SGHVS, CDR2 FNYEAQ. CDR3 in DNA: TGTGCCAGCAGCCAGGGGACAGGGGGTACGGTTAATGAAAAACTGTTTTTT. Encoded protein: CASSQGTGGTVNEKLFF. Full variable domain (rest looked up from reference TRBV7-6 and TRBJ1-4): GAGVSQSPRYKVTKRGQDVALRCDPISGHVSLYWYRQALGQGPEFLTYFNYEAQQDKSGLPNDRFSAERPEGSISTLTIQRTEQRDSAMYRCASSQGTGGTVNEKLFFGSGTQLSVL.

The rearrangement joins TRBV10-3 to TRBJ2-1; a possible D gene is TRBD1 (6 bases). V lost 2 bases to trimming and J lost 5 bases, with 25 bases between them. Germline-derived CDR1 and CDR2 are ENHRY and SYGVKD. The CDR3 spans 19 residues. CDR3 loop: CAISEVSLRTDTLNNEQFF. Here the CDR3 DNA reads TGTGCCATCAGTGAGGTAAGCCTCCGGACAGACACGCTGAACAATGAGCAGTTCTTC.

The chain links TRBV7-6 to TRBJ1-5, with 7 positions matching TRBD1. The CDR3 has 16 residues. In germline, CDR1 is SGHVS, CDR2 FNYEAQ. Losses at the gene ends were 3 bases for V and 1 base for J; bases not matched to a gene: 6. The CDR3 nucleotides read TGTGCCAGCAGCTTTATGCCGGGACAGAGCAATCAGCCCCAGCATTTT. Amino acids: CASSFMPGQSNQPQHF.

The chain combines TRBV19 with TRBJ1-6; D not resolved. The germline V and J ends were trimmed by 5 bases and 1 base, with 6 bases remaining between them. This CDR3 comprises 14 residues. Germline V gene lookup returns CDR1 LNHDA and CDR2 SQIVND (reference sequence). In DNA form, the CDR3 reads TGTGCCAGTAGTGAGGGTTCCTATAATTCACCCCTCCACTTT. Translating gives CASSEGSYNSPLHF. Filled out from reference TRBV19 and TRBJ1-6, the complete variable domain reads DGGITQSPKYLFRKEGQNVTLSCEQNLNHDAMYWYRQDPGQGLRLIYYSQIVNDFQKGDIAEGYSVSREKKESFPLTVTSAQKNPTAFYLCASSEGSYNSPLHFGNGTRLTVT.

The genes are TRBV29-1 and TRBJ2-1, with TRBD2 matching 12 bases. This CDR3 region has 15 residues. Germline CDR1 reads SQVTM; CDR2 reads ANQGSEA. V was pared by 6 bases and J by 7 bases, with 10 bases of the junction left unmatched. The DNA of the CDR3 is TGCAGCGTGGAAAAACTAGCGGGGGGCGGTAATGAGCAGTTCTTC. Protein: CSVEKLAGGGNEQFF.

This chain uses TRBV10-3 with TRBJ2-1; 7 bases are a match to TRBD2. Germline V gives CDR1 ENHRY, CDR2 SYGVKD. J lost 6 bases, V lost 4 bases, and 9 bases had no gene match. The CDR3 covers 15 residues. As DNA, the CDR3 is TGTGCCATCAGTGGGGCAGGACTAGGGAGCAATGAGCAGTTCTTC. It encodes CAISGAGLGSNEQFF.

The genes are TRBV29-1 and TRBJ2-7; TRBD1 matches at 8 bases. From germline, CDR1 is SQVTM and CDR2 ANQGSEA. Unmatched junction bases numbered 4, after V lost 4 bases and J lost 2 bases. The CDR3 is 13 amino acids. CDR3 sequence (DNA): TGCAGCGTTGTCGACAGGGGAACCTACGAGCAGTACTTC. Translated, it gives CSVVDRGTYEQYF.

This sequence joins TRBV13 and TRBJ2-5; possible D gene TRBD1, 6 bases. Germline V gene data show CDR1 as PRHDT and CDR2 as FYEKMQ (reference sequence). V gave up 5 bases and J gave up 1 base, with 11 bases separating them. This CDR3 comprises 14 residues. The CDR3 loop is CASSTRQVQETQYF. Here the CDR3 DNA reads TGTGCCAGCAGCACCCGACAGGTCCAAGAGACCCAGTACTTC.

Concerning this clone: The same CDR3 arises from other DNA sequences in this sample as well. The chain couples TRBV5-4 to TRBJ2-1; 8 nucleotides match TRBD1. J lost 4 bases, V lost 4 bases, and 7 bases had no gene match. Germline CDR1 and CDR2: SGHNT and YYREEE (reference sequence). The CDR3 has 15 amino acids. The CDR3 loop reads CASSPGTGVYNEQFF. The CDR3 DNA reads as TGTGCCAGCAGCCCCGGGACAGGAGTATACAATGAGCAGTTCTTC.

V and J are TRBV2 and TRBJ2-7; 9 nucleotides align to TRBD1. The CDR3 extends over 16 amino acids. Looked up from germline, CDR1 is SNHLY and CDR2 is FYNNEI. The junction had 10 bases not matched to a gene; V was cut back by 6 bases and J by 1 base. CDR3 loop: CASRDVEGQGSYEQYF. DNA of the CDR3: TGTGCCAGCAGAGATGTAGAAGGACAGGGGTCCTACGAGCAGTACTTC.

The table lists this clone with a few counts. This chain joins TRBV18 and TRBJ1-6; 7 bases map to TRBD1. J gave up 7 bases and V 5 bases, and 8 bases lay outside the gene matches. The CDR3 extends over 15 amino acids. Germline V CDR1 and CDR2: KGHSH, LQKENI. The CDR3 loop reads CASSAGDSRNSPLHF. The CDR3 DNA sequence: TGTGCCAGCTCAGCTGGGGACAGCAGGAATTCACCCCTCCACTTT.

The chain links TRBV5-6 to TRBJ1-1; the match to TRBD1 covers 9 bases. J lost 3 bases, V lost 6 bases, and 9 bases had no gene match. This CDR3 has 15 amino acids. CDR1 is SGHDT and CDR2 is YYEEEE in the germline V gene. The CDR3 nucleotides read TGTGCCAGCACCACCGGGACAGGGATACACACTGAAGCTTTCTTT. Protein product: CASTTGTGIHTEAFF.

This chain connects TRBV6-5 to TRBJ1-6; D is perhaps TRBD1 (5 bases). Between the trimmed V and J ends, which lost 2 bases and 10 bases, there was a span of 18 bases. From germline, CDR1 is MNHEY and CDR2 SVGAGI. There are 16 residues in the CDR3. The CDR3 region is CASSYASGIGESPLHF. Written as DNA, the CDR3 is TGTGCCAGCAGTTACGCCTCAGGGATTGGAGAATCACCCCTCCACTTT.

The chain uses TRBV7-9 and TRBJ2-2; 7 positions match TRBD1. Germline values: CDR1 SEHNR, CDR2 FQNEAQ (reference sequence). Trimming took 4 bases from V and 6 from J; bases not matched to a gene: 8. This CDR3 spans 15 amino acids. The CDR3, as DNA: TGTGCCAGCAGCTCGAGGACAGGCAGCCCCGGGGAGCTGTTTTTT. It translates to CASSSRTGSPGELFF.

This chain uses TRBV29-1 with TRBJ2-3, with 7 bases matching TRBD1. CDR3 length equals 15 residues. V dropped 3 bases and J dropped 2; count of bases not matched to a gene: 8. CDR1 is SQVTM and CDR2 is ANQGSEA in the germline V gene. CDR3 in DNA: TGCAGCGTTGAGACAGGGCGAGCAATCACAGATACGCAGTATTTT. Translating it yields CSVETGRAITDTQYF.

The gene calls are TRBV20-1 and TRBJ1-1, with D unclear. Deletions cut 7 bases from V and 5 bases from J, with 11 bases between. The CDR3 sequence is 11 residues long. The V gene's germline CDR1 is DFQATT and CDR2 SNEGSKA (reference sequence). The CDR3 is CSVPWSTEAFF. The DNA for the CDR3 is TGCAGTGTCCCGTGGAGTACTGAAGCTTTCTTT.

The CDR3 coding sequence is TGTGCCAGCAGAGACTCGGCGGGGGGGCTGACCGGGGAGCTGTTTTTT. Its translation: CASRDSAGGLTGELFF. The chain is built from TRBV9 and TRBJ2-2; 9 bases are shared with TRBD2. There are 16 residues in the CDR3. The germline V gene has CDR1 SGDLS and CDR2 YYNGEE. Unmatched junction bases numbered 10, after V lost 5 bases and J lost 5 bases.

The chain is built from TRBV20-1 and TRBJ2-3; D unresolved. The CDR3 consists of 11 residues. V lost 3 bases and J lost 9, with 10 bases in between. Germline lookup yields CDR1 DFQATT and CDR2 SNEGSKA (reference sequence). CDR3 nucleotide sequence: TGCAGTGCTAGCAACCCGCGAACGCAGTATTTT. This translates into CSASNPRTQYF.

The chain combines TRBV5-4 with TRBJ1-2; TRBD1 matches at 7 bases. The CDR3 has 14 residues. The germline CDR1 and CDR2 sequences are SGHNT and YYREEE (reference sequence). The V gene end was trimmed by 4 bases and the J gene end by 4 bases; junction bases not matched to a gene: 7. Here the CDR3 reads CASSPFSGGYGYTF. CDR3 sequence (DNA): TGTGCCAGCAGCCCTTTCTCAGGGGGCTATGGCTACACCTTC. Using reference TRBV5-4 and TRBJ1-2 for the parts outside the CDR3, the full variable domain is ETGVTQSPTHLIKTRGQQVTLRCSSQSGHNTVSWYQQALGQGPQFIFQYYREEENGRGNFPPRFSGLQFPNYSSELNVNALELDDSALYLCASSPFSGGYGYTFGSGTRLTVV.

V is TRBV19 and J is TRBJ1-2; weak D call: TRBD1 (6 bases). This CDR3 region has 12 residues. V lost 5 bases to trimming and J lost 7 bases, with 11 bases between them. Germline V gene data show CDR1 as LNHDA and CDR2 as SQIVND (reference sequence). CDR3 sequence: CASSGDIFGYTF. CDR3 in DNA: TGTGCCAGTAGTGGGGACATATTTGGCTACACCTTC.

The rearrangement uses TRBV9 and TRBJ2-2; 9 bases line up with TRBD1. Germline CDR1 reads SGDLS; CDR2 reads YYNGEE. The CDR3 totals 18 residues. The J segment lost 2 bases and the V segment lost 4 bases, leaving 12 bases of the junction unmatched. The CDR3 DNA is TGTGCCAGCAGCTCCCGGGACAGGGTGACAGGTAACACCGGGGAGCTGTTTTTT. Translating it yields CASSSRDRVTGNTGELFF. Variable domain in full (rest from reference TRBV9 and TRBJ2-2): DSGVTQTPKHLITATGQRVTLRCSPRSGDLSVYWYQQSLDQGLQFLIQYYNGEERAKGNILERFSAQQFPDLHSELNLSSLELGDSALYFCASSSRDRVTGNTGELFFGEGSRLTVL.